This passage covers 7 T cell receptor beta chains from one sample sequenced in a study of blood T cell repertoires in COVID-19. The repertoire was sequenced with immunoSEQ multiplex PCR; TCRdb's copy has only in-frame clones and lacks some. The sample includes 180,000 or so clones, approximately 85% of them seen just once. The sample taken for sequencing was peripheral blood. The receptors here all came from a woman aged 55-70 years with acute or convalescent COVID-19.

This chain uses TRBV5-1 with TRBJ2-1, with TRBD2 identical over 13 bases. J was trimmed by 7 bases and V by 4 bases; bases with no gene match: 8. The CDR3 extends over 16 amino acids. Germline CDR1 is SGHRS and CDR2 is YFSETQ. CDR3 bases: TGCGCCAGCAGCGTCCTACCGGGACTAGCGGGAAATGAGCAGTTCTTC. It codes for CASSVLPGLAGNEQFF.

This clone was counted a single time. The rearrangement joins TRBV30 to TRBJ1-3; weak D call: TRBD1 (6 bases). CDR3 length: 16 amino acids. V was pared by 4 bases and J by 0 bases, with 16 bases between. The germline CDR1 and CDR2 sequences are GTSNPN and SVGIG (reference sequence). Here the CDR3 reads CAWKLKTGSSGNTIYF. The CDR3 coding sequence is TGTGCCTGGAAATTAAAGACAGGCAGCTCTGGAAACACCATATATTTT. Full variable domain (rest looked up from reference TRBV30 and TRBJ1-3): SQTIHQWPATLVQPVGSPLSLECTVEGTSNPNLYWYRQAAGRGLQLLFYSVGIGQISSEVPQNLSASRPQDRQFILSSKKLLLSDSGFYLCAWKLKTGSSGNTIYFGEGSWLTVV.

This clone was picked up one time. The rearrangement links TRBV19 to TRBJ2-1, with 10 bases that match TRBD2. The CDR3 has 13 residues. The germline V gene encodes CDR1 LNHDA and CDR2 SQIVND (reference sequence). The V gene end was trimmed by 7 bases and the J gene end by 9 bases; junction bases not matched to a gene: 6. CDR3 region: CASNSRTSGEQFF. Here the CDR3 DNA reads TGTGCCAGTAACTCCCGGACTAGCGGTGAGCAGTTCTTC.

The chain joins TRBV18 to TRBJ1-1; D ambiguous. The V and J ends lost 6 bases and 4 bases respectively, with 9 bases between them. The germline CDR1 and CDR2 sequences are KGHSH and LQKENI. The CDR3 has 12 amino acids. CDR3 sequence (DNA): TGTGCCAGCTCCCCTCTAGTCACTGAAGCTTTCTTT. Amino acid sequence: CASSPLVTEAFF.

This clone was detected a few times. This chain connects TRBV6-1 to TRBJ1-2; 7 positions match TRBD1. V shed 3 bases and J 7 bases; nucleotides not matched to a gene: 5. Germline V gene lookup returns CDR1 MNHNS and CDR2 SASEGT. This CDR3 comprises 13 residues. CDR3: CASSDSRTGGYTF. CDR3 bases: TGTGCCAGCAGTGATTCGCGGACAGGTGGCTACACCTTC.

The chain uses TRBV6-5 and TRBJ1-5; 9 nucleotides match TRBD1. Germline values: CDR1 MNHEY, CDR2 SVGAGI. CDR3 length: 15 amino acids. V shed 4 bases, J shed 3 bases, and the junction held 4 bases outside the gene matches. The CDR3 sequence is CASSLTGGVNQPQHF. CDR3 nucleotides: TGTGCCAGCAGTTTAACAGGGGGCGTCAATCAGCCCCAGCATTTT.

This clone was seen only a few times. DNA of the CDR3: TGTGCCAGCAGCTTAGATCTTTGGGGACAGGGCGGCGGGGAGCTGTTTTTT. Encoded protein: CASSLDLWGQGGGELFF. The J gene is TRBJ2-2, the V gene TRBV11-3; 9 nucleotides match TRBD1. The V segment lost 0 bases and the J segment 7 bases; nucleotides outside the gene matches: 9. CDR3 size: 17 residues. Germline CDR1 is SGHNT and CDR2 is YENEEA.